One T cell receptor (beta chain) is described in this entry. This clone was detected a few times. Its antigen is currently not known. Base qualities are not at hand, and no much larger clone is one base apart. These data originate in a study of T cell changes during pregnancy in multiple sclerosis (dated by TCRdb to the late 2010s). Regarding the study in general: Changes in the T cell repertoire over the course of pregnancy were examined in this study in women with multiple sclerosis.

Deletion took 8 bases off V and 5 bases off J, with a span of 13 bases between the germline ends. According to the germline V gene, CDR1 reads SNHLY and CDR2 reads FYNNEI. The CDR3 contains 13 residues, cysteine and phenylalanine counted. Only CDR3 DNA is held: 39 bases, read in frame from base 1. The library was made by the immunoSEQ multiplex PCR assay. TCRdb mirrors the immuneACCESS table, restricted to in-frame sequences. Some clones are absent from its copies; in checked studies, under half trace to an unresolved V gene, and the reason for the others is unknown. For this sample the table gives 90,000 to 150,000 clones, of which 80% to 95% were detected only once. The top ten clones comprise roughly 5.7% of the sample.

This clonotype was obtained from a female donor with multiple sclerosis, enrolled in a pregnancy study. The chain is made from TRBV2 and TRBJ2-1, with TRBD2 as a weak D call on 7 bases. The material sequenced was peripheral blood, taken before pregnancy. For the CDR3, the sequence is CASYGEGDNEQFF. The DNA sequence follows: TGTGCCAGCTATGGGGAGGGGGACAATGAGCAGTTCTTC.